This entry features one T cell receptor beta chain sequence. It has no known antigen specificity. Base qualities are not at hand, and no much larger clone is one base apart. This sample was included in a study of blood T cell repertoires in COVID-19 (dated by TCRdb to about 2020). In terms of the full investigation: Collaborator samples came from the United States, Italy and Spain and covered acute and convalescent phases of COVID-19. The repertoires were made available in a free public database intended to serve as a resource for research on the immune response to SARS-CoV-2. The material from the prospective study consisted of cDNA or gDNA derived from T cells, B-cell-depleted T cells, or PBMCs. The samples were drawn from the first 160 participants of the ongoing ImmuneRACE study and from some 1,300 subjects provided by 6 global collaborators. Where available, HLA class I and class II types were obtained from metadata supplied by the sample provider rather than from assay-based typing. Sample metadata almost always included a de-identified subject ID, COVID-19 status, age in years and sex. Subjects who had been exposed to COVID-19, were actively infected with it, or had recovered from it provided the deeply sampled blood TCRbeta repertoires that made up the dataset. Results and caveats for the whole study, not just this receptor: Clinical and demographic metadata were provided uncurated, with the amount varying by source and participant.

The immunoSEQ Assay, a bias-controlled multiplex PCR, was used to amplify TCRbeta CDR3 regions from genomic DNA. The study's processing was this. The number of nucleated cells in each sample was estimated from the amplification of reference gene primers within the assay. Sequence reads were collapsed and filtered to measure the absolute abundance of every unique TCRbeta CDR3 rearrangement. Productive Simpson clonality was computed per sample as the square root of Simpson's diversity index over productive rearrangements. Entries here come from immuneACCESS through TCRdb and include only in-frame sequences with V and J called. Some clones fail to appear in such tables; in the studies checked, an unresolved V gene covers under half of the shortfall, and the cause of the remainder is unknown. From that table come the V and J calls and clone size; the DNA was used to work out D and trimming. The table for this sample lists 60,000 to 75,000 clones; around 85% of them were counted only once. The ten largest account for approximately 20% of the sample.

Collaborating institutions collected whole blood in K2EDTA tubes following their own protocols. Collaborator samples were shipped for TCRbeta analysis as frozen whole blood, isolated PBMCs, or DNA extracted from either sample type. The source is a woman aged 80 or older with acute or convalescent COVID-19. Sequenced material: peripheral blood.

For the CDR3, the sequence is CASSAPRDRGGETQYF. The DNA is TGTGCCAGTAGTGCGCCCCGGGACAGGGGAGGAGAGACCCAGTACTTC. Here the chain combines TRBV19 and TRBJ2-5, with 10 bases matching TRBD1. Including the terminal cysteine and phenylalanine, the CDR3 comprises 16 residues. Only the CDR3 region is kept as DNA, spanning 48 bases read in frame from base 1. Based on the germline V gene (reference sequence), the CDR1 and CDR2 sequences are LNHDA and SQIVND. V trim: 5 bases; J trim: 4 bases; unmatched bases: 10.